Presented here are 8 T cell receptor beta chains from one specimen sequenced in a study of blood T cell repertoires in COVID-19 (dated by TCRdb to about 2020). The library was produced with the immunoSEQ multiplex PCR assay. TCRdb took over this immuneACCESS table, retaining in-frame rearrangements with V and J assigned. Such tables are incomplete; in checked studies, under half of the missing clones stem from an unresolved V gene, and the remainder is unexplained. Counted in this sample were 100,000 or so clones; around 84% of them appeared once. The top ten constitute around 2% of the sample. The sequenced material came from peripheral blood. The receptor set was obtained from a human donor in a cohort sampled during active COVID-19.

The CDR3 bases are TGTGCCAGCTCACCAATCCGGACAGATCTGAACACTGAAGCTTTCTTT. Residues: CASSPIRTDLNTEAFF. The chain employs TRBV18 and TRBJ1-1, with D perhaps TRBD1 (6 bases). The CDR3 length is 16 residues. V lost 2 bases and J 0 bases, leaving 13 bases between the germline ends. CDR1 is KGHSH, CDR2 LQKENI, per germline.

The chain uses TRBV4-1 and TRBJ2-1, with 11 bases lining up with TRBD2. The V gene's germline CDR1 is MGHRA and CDR2 YSYEKL. The CDR3 loop spans 17 amino acids. Unmatched junction bases numbered 11, after V lost 6 bases and J lost 4 bases. CDR3 sequence reads: CASSLFSGTSGYNEQFF. CDR3 DNA sequence: TGCGCCAGCAGTCTATTCTCCGGGACTAGCGGTTACAATGAGCAGTTCTTC.

The V call is TRBV27, the J call TRBJ2-3; D is perhaps TRBD2 (5 bases). Trimming left V 1 base short and J 4 bases short, with 15 bases between. The CDR3 contains 16 residues. Germline V gene lookup returns CDR1 MNHEY and CDR2 SMNVEV (reference sequence). The CDR3 DNA is TGTGCCAGCAGTTTATTAGCACGGGAACCCGCAGATACGCAGTATTTT. Its protein product is CASSLLAREPADTQYF.

The chain carries TRBV5-5 and TRBJ1-4, with 9 bases lining up with TRBD1. The CDR3 has 16 amino acids. Germline CDR1 and CDR2: SGHKS and YYEKEE (reference sequence). V lost 3 bases, J lost 3 bases, and 6 bases stayed unmatched. The CDR3 loop is CASSWGTGSPNEKLFF. The CDR3 DNA is TGTGCCAGCAGCTGGGGGACAGGGTCACCTAATGAAAAACTGTTTTTT.

The V and J genes are TRBV28 and TRBJ1-2; 7 positions agree with TRBD1. Per germline, CDR1 MDHEN and CDR2 SYDVKM. J lost 7 bases, V lost 10 bases, and 9 bases had no gene match. This CDR3 spans 12 amino acids. The DNA for the CDR3 is TGTGCCACCTCAGGGACAGCTGGTGGCTACACCTTC. Amino acid sequence: CATSGTAGGYTF.

This clone has only a few counts. V gene TRBV6-6 combines with J gene TRBJ1-5, with D unclear. Germline V gene data show CDR1 as MNHNY and CDR2 as SVGAGI (reference sequence). This CDR3 comprises 14 residues. V shed 0 bases and J shed 4 bases, with 7 bases lying between them. CDR3 sequence: CASSYSEQNQPQHF. The CDR3 DNA sequence: TGTGCCAGCAGTTACTCGGAGCAGAATCAGCCCCAGCATTTT.

The chain recombines TRBV5-1 with TRBJ2-7; the D is unclear. Germline V gene sequence: CDR1 SGHRS, CDR2 YFSETQ. The CDR3 is 16 residues long. V was pared by 5 bases and J by 0 bases, with 18 bases between. The CDR3 is CASSDGDQNFSYEQYF. The CDR3, as DNA: TGCGCCAGCAGTGACGGAGACCAAAACTTCTCCTACGAGCAGTACTTC.

This clone was detected a few times. Other DNA sequences in the same sample also yield this CDR3. The chain uses TRBV7-6 and TRBJ2-2; 12 bases match TRBD2. Trimming took 4 bases from V and 4 from J; bases not matched to a gene: 7. The CDR3 consists of 17 residues. The germline gives CDR1 SGHVS, CDR2 FNYEAQ. The CDR3 DNA sequence: TGTGCCAGCAGCTCTATCCCTAGCGGGGGGGCCACCGGGGAGCTGTTTTTT. It is translated as CASSSIPSGGATGELFF.